This T cell receptor beta chain originates from a study of spatial heterogeneity in lung cancer. The V gene end was trimmed by 0 bases and the J gene end by 3 bases; junction bases not matched to a gene: 8. CDR1 is DFQATT and CDR2 is SNEGSKA in the germline V gene (reference sequence). This CDR3 is 15 amino acids long. This clonotype was seen a few times. The time point: blood at routine non-recurrence follow-up after resection. Sequencing of whole RNA from tumor, nontumor lung or frozen PBMC involved no sorting. From the 5' RACE reads, TCRdb called clonotypes with MiXCR, one entry per CDR3 protein. Here the sample spans some 36,000 distinct CDR3 sequences, under 9% being singletons.

The clonotype was recovered from a male donor with early-stage non-small cell lung cancer. The sample consisted of PBMCs, taken at follow-up. The V call is TRBV20-1, the J call TRBJ2-7; 7 bases agree with TRBD2. The CDR3 DNA follows: TGCAGTGCTAGAGATCCAGCGGGGTTATTCTACGAGCAGTACTTC. This translates into CSARDPAGLFYEQYF.